This entry is about one T cell receptor (beta chain). Germline values: CDR1 SGHVS, CDR2 FQNEAQ. The CDR3 is 18 amino acids. V lost 0 bases to trimming and J lost 0 bases; unmatched junction nucleotides: 10. Assay: immunoSEQ multiplex PCR; the TCRdb copy retains only in-frame clones and omits some. The sample includes 16,000 or so clones, about four fifths of them seen just once. This sample stems from a study of PD-1 blockade in classical Hodgkin lymphoma. Noted time point: cycle 4 day 1 (C4D1), after five to seven weeks of nivolumab. Following autologous stem cell transplantation, relapse occurred in every patient, and exposure to brentuximab vedotin varied.

This clonotype was obtained from a human donor with classical Hodgkin lymphoma. The input for sequencing was peripheral blood mononuclear cells (PBMCs), taken before the fourth cycle of nivolumab. This chain uses TRBV7-8 with TRBJ1-2, with 7 bases identical to TRBD1. CDR3 DNA sequence: TGTGCCAGCAGCTTAGCGGACAGGAGCTACTCCACTAACTATGGCTACACCTTC. This translates into CASSLADRSYSTNYGYTF. The variable domain in full, completed from reference TRBV7-8 and TRBJ1-2, reads GAGVSQSPRYKVAKRGQDVALRCDPISGHVSLFWYQQALGQGPEFLTYFQNEAQLDKSGLPSDRFFAERPEGSVSTLKIQRTQQEDSAVYLCASSLADRSYSTNYGYTFGSGTRLTVV.